This T cell receptor beta chain was documented in a study of human T cells and chemical hapten exposure. At the level of the study: On approximately 2 cm by approximately 2 cm of upper inner arm skin, sensitization was performed with 2% DPC. Study findings and constraints: Compared with pre-sensitization or healthy control sets, expanded TCRs clustered more. TCRs whose frequency exceeded 1 in 1000 remained the same following DPC sensitization.

In the authors' methods: Sample TCR counts, which ranged from roughly 20,000 to 750,000, had a median of roughly 96,000. In TCRdb, the RACE reads were re-called with MiXCR into one record per CDR3 protein. TCRdb assigned the V and J calls; the authors' analysis was not used. The sample has approximately 90,000 distinct CDR3 sequences, around a quarter seen once; the top ten hold about 9.4%. This clonotype was seen at least ten times. The antigen remains undetermined. The CDR3 length is 15 residues. The ends lost 5 bases at V and 2 bases at J; junction bases unmatched: 5. Germline V gene sequence: CDR1 KGHSH, CDR2 LQKENI. This sample's time point: patch test 3, about 24 weeks after DPC sensitization. The sample's treatment: therapeutic diphenylcyclopropenone sensitization with weekly scalp DPC.

The source of this sequence is a man aged 35 to 55 with alopecia areata. Some clones in this sample may be carry-over from other donors' samples. The starting material was whole blood, obtained in connection with sensitization to the hapten diphenylcyclopropenone (DPC). The chain has TRBV18 and TRBJ2-3; 9 bases agree with TRBD1. CDR3 region: CASSTDRGLTDTQYF. DNA of the CDR3: TGTGCCAGCTCAACGGACAGGGGTCTCACAGATACGCAGTATTTT.